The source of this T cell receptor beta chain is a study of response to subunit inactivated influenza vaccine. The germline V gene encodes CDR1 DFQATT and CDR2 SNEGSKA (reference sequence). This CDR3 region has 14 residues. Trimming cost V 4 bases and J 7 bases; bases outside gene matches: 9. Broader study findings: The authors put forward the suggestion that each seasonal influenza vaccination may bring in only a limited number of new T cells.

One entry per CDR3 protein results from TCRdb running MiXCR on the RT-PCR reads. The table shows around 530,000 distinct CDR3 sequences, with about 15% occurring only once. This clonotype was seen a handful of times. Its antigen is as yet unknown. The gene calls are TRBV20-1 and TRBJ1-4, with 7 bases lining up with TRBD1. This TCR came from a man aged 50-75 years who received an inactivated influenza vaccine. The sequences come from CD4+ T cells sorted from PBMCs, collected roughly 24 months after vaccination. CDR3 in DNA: TGCAGTGCTACTCGGACAGGAAGTACTGAAAAACTGTTTTTT. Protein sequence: CSATRTGSTEKLFF.